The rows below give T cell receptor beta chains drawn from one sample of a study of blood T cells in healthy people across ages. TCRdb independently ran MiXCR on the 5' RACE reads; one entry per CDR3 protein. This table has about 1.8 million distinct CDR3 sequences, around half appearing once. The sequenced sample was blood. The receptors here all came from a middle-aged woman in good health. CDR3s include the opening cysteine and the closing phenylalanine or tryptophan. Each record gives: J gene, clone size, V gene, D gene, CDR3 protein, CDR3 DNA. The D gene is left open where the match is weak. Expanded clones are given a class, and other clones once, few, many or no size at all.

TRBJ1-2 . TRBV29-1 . CSAQGPDYGYTF TGCAGCGCCCAAGGTCCAGACTATGGCTACACCTTC
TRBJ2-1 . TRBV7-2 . CASSYKTPRTSRYNEQFF TGTGCCAGCAGCTACAAAACTCCTCGGACATCAAGGTACAATGAGCAGTTCTTC
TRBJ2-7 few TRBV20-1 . CSASAPSNYEQYF TGCAGTGCTAGCGCTCCGAGCAACTACGAGCAGTACTTC
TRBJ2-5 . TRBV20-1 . CSAPRRGKETQYF TGCAGTGCTCCCCGTCGGGGTAAAGAGACCCAGTACTTC
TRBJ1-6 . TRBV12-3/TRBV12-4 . CASSPGTPTSSYNSPLHF TGTGCCAGCAGTCCGGGGACTCCTACTAGCTCCTATAATTCACCCCTCCACTTT
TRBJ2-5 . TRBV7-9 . CASSRGLGEPLGETQYF TGTGCCAGCAGCCGCGGGTTGGGGGAACCACTGGGAGAGACCCAGTACTTC
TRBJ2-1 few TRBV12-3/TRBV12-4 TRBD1 CASSLGDDRGLHNEQFF TGTGCCAGCAGTTTAGGGGACGACAGGGGGCTGCACAATGAGCAGTTCTTC
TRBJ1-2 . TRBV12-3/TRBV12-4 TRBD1 CASSTGQEYGYTF TGTGCCAGCAGTACCGGACAGGAGTATGGCTACACCTTC
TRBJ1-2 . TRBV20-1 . CSGTIEGALDGYTF TGCAGCGGAACAATAGAGGGCGCGTTGGATGGCTACACCTTC
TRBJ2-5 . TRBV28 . CASRYPGEGEETQYF TGTGCCAGCAGATATCCAGGGGAAGGGGAAGAGACCCAGTACTTC
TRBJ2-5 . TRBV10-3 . CAISESGSSWQETQYF TGTGCCATCAGTGAGTCAGGGTCTAGCTGGCAAGAGACCCAGTACTTC
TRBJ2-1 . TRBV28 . CVSSLPSIRNEQFF TGTGTCAGCAGTTTACCCTCAATCCGCAATGAGCAGTTCTTC
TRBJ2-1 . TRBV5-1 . CASSLVIHSQDTYNEQFF TGCGCCAGCAGCTTGGTTATTCACTCACAGGATACATACAATGAGCAGTTCTTC
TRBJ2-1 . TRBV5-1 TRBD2 CASNLGLAGYSYNEQFF TGCGCCAGCAACTTGGGGCTAGCGGGTTACTCCTACAATGAGCAGTTCTTC
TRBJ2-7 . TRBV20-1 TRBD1 CSAETGGFGYEQYF TGCAGTGCCGAGACAGGGGGCTTCGGATACGAGCAGTACTTC
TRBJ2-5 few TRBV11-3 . CASSALGGETQYF TGTGCCAGCAGCGCCCTGGGGGGAGAGACCCAGTACTTC
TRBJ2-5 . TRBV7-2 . CASSLEKADYQETQYF TGTGCCAGCAGCTTAGAGAAGGCAGACTACCAAGAGACCCAGTACTTC
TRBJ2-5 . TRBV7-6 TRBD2 CASSPGTSGLWMETQYF TGTGCCAGCAGCCCGGGGACTAGCGGACTTTGGATGGAGACCCAGTACTTC
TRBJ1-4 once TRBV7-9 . CASSCGGQSDEKLFF TGTGCCAGCAGCTGCGGGGGCCAGTCGGATGAAAAACTGTTTTTT
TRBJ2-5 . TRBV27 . CASSLSAFQETQYF TGTGCCAGCAGTTTATCGGCCTTCCAAGAGACCCAGTACTTC
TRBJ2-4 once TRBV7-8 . CASSPPSANLAKNIQYF TGTGCCAGCAGCCCTCCGAGCGCGAACCTAGCCAAAAACATTCAGTACTTC
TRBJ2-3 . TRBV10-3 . CAISDGERTSTDTQYF TGTGCCATCAGTGATGGCGAGCGGACTAGCACAGATACGCAGTATTTT
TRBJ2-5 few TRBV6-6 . CASSYAEGWETQYF TGTGCCAGCAGTTACGCGGAGGGGTGGGAGACCCAGTACTTC
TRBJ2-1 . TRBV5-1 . CASSPSTEQFF TGCGCCAGCAGCCCCTCGACTGAGCAGTTCTTC
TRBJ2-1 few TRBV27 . CASSRYPASANEQFF TGTGCCAGCAGCCGTTATCCCGCTAGCGCCAATGAGCAGTTCTTC
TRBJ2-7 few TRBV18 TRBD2 CASSPGRGAYEQYF TGTGCCAGCTCGCCGGGTCGGGGGGCCTACGAGCAGTACTTC